Described below is a single T cell receptor beta chain sequence and its context. Each CDR3 protein gets one entry after TCRdb re-called the 5' RACE reads with MiXCR. The sample has around 530,000 distinct CDR3 sequences, about 15% seen once. The data stem from a study of T cells after yellow fever vaccination. Trimming cost V 5 bases and J 1 base, with 17 bases left between them. The CDR3 is 16 residues long. CDR1 and CDR2 from the germline V gene are SEHNR and FQNEAQ (reference sequence). The rearrangement joins TRBV7-9 to TRBJ1-1; maybe TRBD1 (5 bases). This receptor was taken from a man between 18 and 29 years old who received the YFV17D yellow fever vaccine. This specimen was PBMCs, taken 5 days after the first yellow fever vaccination. Written as DNA, the CDR3 is TGTGCCAGCAGCCTCCTACCCCGACAGAAGAACACTGAAGCTTTCTTT. Translated: CASSLLPRQKNTEAFF.